The rows below give T cell receptor beta chains drawn from one sample of a study of shared clonotypes between healthy human individuals. The table came from immunoSEQ multiplex PCR; TCRdb's copy has only in-frame clones and leaves some out. Among about 380,000 clones listed, 95% to 97% were seen once. The sample consisted of memory CD8+ T cells sorted from blood. The receptor set was obtained from a man aged 25 to 45 in good health. Each CDR3 is given with its conserved first and last residue.

V | CDR3
TRBV11-2 | CASSFRGAGNTIYF
TRBV6-5 | CASSSGRGYTF
TRBV27 | CASSLLGVSAEAFF
TRBV19 | CASSIVPGGSNQPQHF
TRBV10-3 | CAISGTTNINEQFF
TRBV9 | CASSTRQPYGYTF
TRBV28 | CASIPPGLAGQETQYF
TRBV28 | CASSLSSGANVLTF
TRBV5-1 | CASSYRLAGASTDTQYF
TRBV7-2 | CASSFSYEQYF
TRBV6-5 | CASSTGEANQPQHF
TRBV5-4 | CASSPGGSYEQYF
TRBV15 | CATSRGSSEQYF
TRBV7-9 | CASSLGGTGDEKLFF
TRBV6-1 | CASSARSPQETQYF
TRBV6-1 | CASSARDREISNQPQHF
TRBV2 | CASRRTNTGELFF
TRBV5-4 | CASSAIGDGELFF
TRBV7-3 | CASSLAGPTDTQYF
TRBV9 | CASSVSGYLNTEAFF
TRBV5-1 | CASSWGSNDYEQYF
TRBV11-3 | CASSAGLAGGHEQFF
TRBV28 | CASSSFGTPSTDTQYF
TRBV6-4 | CATPLRDPQGGGTGELFF
TRBV6-5 | CASSTWVSGANVLTF
TRBV28 | CASSFEREGHEQFF
TRBV7-3 | CASSLTPLTGGYGYTF
TRBV27 | CASSFGGQGGYGYTF
TRBV14 | CASSQDVGPYEQYF
TRBV5-6 | CASSRRRLAESYEQYF
TRBV30 | CAWTPGQPYEQYF
TRBV11-1 | CASSLVEQGLPTDTQYF